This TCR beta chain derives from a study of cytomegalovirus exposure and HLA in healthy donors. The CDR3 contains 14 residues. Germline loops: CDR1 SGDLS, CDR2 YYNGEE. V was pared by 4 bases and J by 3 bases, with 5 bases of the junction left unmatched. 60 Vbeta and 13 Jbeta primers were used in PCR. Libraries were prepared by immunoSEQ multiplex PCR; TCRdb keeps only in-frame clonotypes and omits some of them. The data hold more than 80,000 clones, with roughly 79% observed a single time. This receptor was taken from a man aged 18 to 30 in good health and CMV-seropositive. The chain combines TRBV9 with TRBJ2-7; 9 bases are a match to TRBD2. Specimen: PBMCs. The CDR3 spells CASSPASGNYEQYF. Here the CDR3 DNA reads TGTGCCAGCAGCCCCGCTAGCGGGAACTACGAGCAGTACTTC.